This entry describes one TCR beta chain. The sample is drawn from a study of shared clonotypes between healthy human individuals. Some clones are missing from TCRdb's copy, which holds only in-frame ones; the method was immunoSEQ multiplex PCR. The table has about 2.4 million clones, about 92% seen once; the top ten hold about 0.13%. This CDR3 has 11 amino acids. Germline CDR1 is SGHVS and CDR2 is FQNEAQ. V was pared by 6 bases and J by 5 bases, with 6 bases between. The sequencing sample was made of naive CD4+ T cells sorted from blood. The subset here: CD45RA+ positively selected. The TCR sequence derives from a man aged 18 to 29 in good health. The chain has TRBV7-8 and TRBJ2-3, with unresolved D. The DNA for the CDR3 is TGTGCCAGCAGGGCTTTAGATACGCAGTATTTT. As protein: CASRALDTQYF.